Presented here are 27 T cell receptor beta chains from one specimen sequenced in a study of blood T cell repertoires in COVID-19. The repertoire was sequenced with immunoSEQ multiplex PCR; TCRdb's copy has only in-frame clones and lacks some. The sample consists of 250,000 or so clones, 85% to 90% of them appearing once. Sequencing was performed on peripheral blood. The receptors shown here come from a man aged 25-45 years with COVID-19, enrolled during active disease.

The chain joins TRBV5-6 to TRBJ2-2; D not certain. The CDR3 extends over 15 amino acids. CDR1 and CDR2 from the germline V gene are SGHDT and YYEEEE. Between the trimmed V and J ends, which lost 4 bases and 5 bases, there was a span of 15 bases. CDR3 loop: CASSPRVSPTGELFF. CDR3 bases: TGTGCCAGCAGCCCTCGGGTCTCACCGACCGGGGAGCTGTTTTTT.

The chain recombines TRBV5-1 with TRBJ1-2; D not resolved. The CDR3 sequence is 14 residues long. The germline V and J ends were trimmed by 2 bases and 4 bases, with 12 bases remaining between them. The V gene's germline CDR1 is SGHRS and CDR2 YFSETQ. CDR3 amino acids: CASSFKDGGYGYTF. CDR3 bases: TGCGCCAGCAGCTTTAAGGACGGAGGCTATGGCTACACCTTC.

V gene TRBV4-2 combines with J gene TRBJ1-6; weak D call: TRBD1 (5 bases). This CDR3 is 18 amino acids long. Trimming removed 1 base at V and 4 bases at J, with 17 bases between. CDR1 and CDR2 from the germline V gene are LGHNA and YNFKEQ. The CDR3 DNA reads TGTGCCAGCAGCCAAGGGAGGGACCGCCAGCTGTATAATTCACCCCTCCACTTT. Encoded protein: CASSQGRDRQLYNSPLHF.

The V gene is TRBV3-1 (or the pseudogene TRBV3-2), the J gene TRBJ1-1; perhaps TRBD1 as D (5 bases). This CDR3 has 17 amino acids. Germline V gene sequence: CDR1 LGHDT, CDR2 YNNKEL (reference sequence). The V gene lost 1 base and the J gene lost 4 bases, with 19 bases spanning the gap. CDR3 coding DNA: TGTGCCAGCAGCCAAGGTGGATATGGGGGGGTAGGCACTGAAGCTTTCTTT. It codes for CASSQGGYGGVGTEAFF.

V usage is TRBV5-4 and J usage is TRBJ2-7; 8 bases match TRBD2. The germline V gene has CDR1 SGHNT and CDR2 YYREEE (reference sequence). CDR3 length equals 16 residues. V dropped 0 bases and J dropped 3; count of bases not matched to a gene: 8. CDR3 DNA: TGTGCCAGCAGCTTGGGTGGAACTAGCGGAGACTACGAGCAGTACTTC. Protein product: CASSLGGTSGDYEQYF.

The V and J genes are TRBV2 and TRBJ1-2; D is ambiguous. The CDR3 sequence is 14 residues long. V gave up 0 bases and J gave up 8 bases, with 13 bases separating them. Germline V CDR1 and CDR2: SNHLY, FYNNEI. The CDR3 nucleotides are TGTGCCAGCAGTGAAGCGCTTCGGGGAAGCGGCTACACCTTC. This codes for CASSEALRGSGYTF.

The rearrangement links TRBV19 to TRBJ1-1; D perhaps matches TRBD1 (6 bases). The germline V gene has CDR1 LNHDA and CDR2 SQIVND (reference sequence). The CDR3 runs to 14 residues. Trimming removed 6 bases from V and 7 bases from J, with 18 bases in between. The CDR3, as DNA: TGTGCCAGTAGAGACCCGGGGACAAGGATTGAAGCTTTCTTT. This codes for CASRDPGTRIEAFF. The full variable domain, rest sourced from reference TRBV19 and TRBJ1-1, is DGGITQSPKYLFRKEGQNVTLSCEQNLNHDAMYWYRQDPGQGLRLIYYSQIVNDFQKGDIAEGYSVSREKKESFPLTVTSAQKNPTAFYLCASRDPGTRIEAFFGQGTRLTVV.

The chain carries TRBV10-3 and TRBJ1-2, with TRBD1 matching over 9 bases. Germline assignment: CDR1 ENHRY and CDR2 SYGVKD. Trimming took 4 bases from V and 8 from J; bases not matched to a gene: 5. This CDR3 has 13 residues. Here the CDR3 reads CAISGTGVRGYTF. CDR3 sequence (DNA): TGTGCCATCAGTGGGACAGGGGTACGAGGCTACACCTTC.

This rearrangement joins TRBV9 to TRBJ2-5; 11 bases are shared with TRBD1. The J call is doubtful: the DNA matches TRBJ2-7 better. CDR1 and CDR2 from the germline V gene are SGDLS and YYNGEE. This CDR3 comprises 15 residues. Written as DNA, the CDR3 is TGTGCCAGCAGCCCGACGGGGACAGGGGGCTACGAGCAGTACTTC. It codes for CASSPTGTGGYEQYF.

The chain uses TRBV7-2 and TRBJ2-7; possibly TRBD2 for D (6 bases). This CDR3 has 13 residues. V was clipped by 5 bases and J by 2 bases, with 10 bases between them. Per the germline V gene, CDR1 is SGHTA and CDR2 is FQGNSA. The CDR3 bases are TGTGCCAGCAGCCCTGCGGGGACCTACGAGCAGTACTTC. Protein: CASSPAGTYEQYF.

In this sample, this clone turned up once. The chain joins TRBV5-4 to TRBJ1-2; TRBD1 agrees at 7 bases. The CDR3 runs to 16 residues. J gave up 0 bases and V 4 bases, and 9 bases lay outside the gene matches. Germline V gives CDR1 SGHNT, CDR2 YYREEE (reference sequence). The CDR3 coding sequence is TGTGCCAGCAGCCGTGGGACAGACTATTCTAACTATGGCTACACCTTC. Translating gives CASSRGTDYSNYGYTF.

V usage is TRBV7-2 and J usage is TRBJ1-1, with a tentative D call TRBD1 (5 bases). Trimming stripped 1 base from V and 0 bases from J, with 9 bases between. The CDR3 length is 15 residues. Germline V gene lookup returns CDR1 SGHTA and CDR2 FQGNSA. CDR3 DNA: TGTGCCAGCAGCTTAGTCGGGGGGTTGAACACTGAAGCTTTCTTT. Translation gives CASSLVGGLNTEAFF. The full variable domain, in which reference TRBV7-2 and TRBJ1-1 provide the parts outside the CDR3, is GAGVSQSPSNKVTEKGKDVELRCDPISGHTALYWYRQSLGQGLEFLIYFQGNSAPDKSGLPSDRFSAERTGGSVSTLTIQRTQQEDSAVYLCASSLVGGLNTEAFFGQGTRLTVV.

The genes are TRBV7-2 and TRBJ2-2; D perhaps matches TRBD1 (5 bases). CDR3 length equals 16 residues. Trimming cost V 4 bases and J 2 bases, with 14 bases left between them. Per germline, CDR1 SGHTA and CDR2 FQGNSA. CDR3 DNA sequence: TGTGCCAGCAGCTCGTATTCACAGGTTAACACCGGGGAGCTGTTTTTT. The encoded protein is CASSSYSQVNTGELFF. The whole variable domain, filled in from reference TRBV7-2 and TRBJ2-2, reads GAGVSQSPSNKVTEKGKDVELRCDPISGHTALYWYRQSLGQGLEFLIYFQGNSAPDKSGLPSDRFSAERTGGSVSTLTIQRTQQEDSAVYLCASSSYSQVNTGELFFGEGSRLTVL.

The V and J genes are TRBV9 and TRBJ1-1, with D hard to call. V was pared by 1 base and J by 6 bases, with 13 bases between. The germline V gene has CDR1 SGDLS and CDR2 YYNGEE. This CDR3 spans 14 amino acids. For the CDR3, the DNA is TGTGCCAGCAGCGTAAGCGAGACGTTGTCTGAAGCTTTCTTT. It encodes CASSVSETLSEAFF.

CDR3 coding DNA: TGCGCCAGCAGCTTGGCCCCCCAGGGGATGGCCTACGAGCAGTACTTC. It translates to CASSLAPQGMAYEQYF. The chain recombines TRBV5-1 with TRBJ2-7; tentatively, D is TRBD1 (6 bases). CDR3 length equals 16 residues. V was clipped by 0 bases and J by 2 bases, with 15 bases between them. Per the germline V gene, CDR1 is SGHRS and CDR2 is YFSETQ.

This clone was seen more than once but under ten times. The CDR3 region has the DNA TGTGCCAGCAGCCACAGGGCTGAGGGTGAAAAACTGTTTTTT. Amino acid sequence: CASSHRAEGEKLFF. The chain couples TRBV7-2 to TRBJ1-4; D is perhaps TRBD1 (6 bases). Germline V gene sequence: CDR1 SGHTA, CDR2 FQGNSA. V lost 5 bases and J 7 bases, leaving 14 bases between the germline ends. This CDR3 is 14 amino acids long.

V gene TRBV28 combines with J gene TRBJ1-4; a possible D gene is TRBD1 (6 bases). Trimming took 8 bases from V and 6 from J, leaving 16 bases between them. CDR3 length: 14 residues. Per germline, CDR1 MDHEN and CDR2 SYDVKM. The CDR3 spells CASSGGGFYEKLFF. Here the CDR3 DNA reads TGTGCCAGCTCCGGGGGGGGCTTTTATGAAAAACTGTTTTTT.

This clone was seen a single time. This sequence joins TRBV3-1 (or the pseudogene TRBV3-2) and TRBJ2-1, with a possible D match to TRBD2 (6 bases). The CDR3 consists of 15 residues. The V end was cut by 3 bases, the J end by 6 bases, with 15 bases between. Germline V gene sequence: CDR1 LGHDT, CDR2 YNNKEL (reference sequence). DNA for the CDR3: TGTGCCAGCAGCCACGGGACTTTACGGGGCAATGAGCAGTTCTTC. This codes for CASSHGTLRGNEQFF.

This chain joins TRBV12-3 or TRBV12-4 and TRBJ1-1; D gene unclear. Trimming left V 7 bases short and J 1 base short, with 10 bases between. CDR3 length equals 13 residues. CDR3 amino acids: CASITRENTEAFF. CDR3 nucleotides: TGTGCCAGCATCACTCGGGAGAACACTGAAGCTTTCTTT.

V gene TRBV2 combines with J gene TRBJ1-5, with D possibly matching TRBD1 (5 bases). Germline CDR1 reads SNHLY; CDR2 reads FYNNEI. V dropped 11 bases and J dropped 5 bases, with 16 bases sitting between them. CDR3 size: 13 residues. The CDR3 here is CAGGEGNDQPQHF. The DNA for the CDR3 is TGTGCCGGGGGGGAGGGGAACGATCAGCCCCAGCATTTT.

The chain recombines TRBV27 with TRBJ2-7; perhaps TRBD2 as D (5 bases). CDR1 MNHEY and CDR2 SMNVEV come from the germline V gene (reference sequence). This CDR3 is 14 amino acids long. Deletions cut 2 bases from V and 4 bases from J, with 12 bases between. The CDR3 DNA reads TGTGCCAGCAGTTTAGGGAAGGACTTGTACGAGCAGTACTTC. Residues: CASSLGKDLYEQYF.

CDR3 amino acids: CASSPRAGNTIYF. CDR3 in DNA: TGTGCCAGCAGCCCGCGAGCGGGGAACACCATATATTTT. The chain recombines TRBV5-6 with TRBJ1-3; D uncertain. The germline V gene has CDR1 SGHDT and CDR2 YYEEEE. This CDR3 is 13 amino acids long. Trimming left V 4 bases short and J 7 bases short, with 12 bases between. Complete variable domain (other parts from reference TRBV5-6 and TRBJ1-3): DAGVTQSPTHLIKTRGQQVTLRCSPKSGHDTVSWYQQALGQGPQFIFQYYEEEERQRGNFPDRFSGHQFPNYSSELNVNALLLGDSALYLCASSPRAGNTIYFGEGSWLTVV.

The chain links TRBV4-3 to TRBJ2-5, with a tentative D call TRBD2 (6 bases). CDR1 is LGHNA and CDR2 is YSLEER in the germline V gene. The CDR3 length is 15 residues. The germline V and J ends were trimmed by 0 bases and 4 bases, with 12 bases remaining between them. Written as DNA, the CDR3 is TGCGCCAGCAGCCAAGATGGCGGGGTGGGAGAGACCCAGTACTTC. Residues: CASSQDGGVGETQYF.

The chain uses TRBV7-2 and TRBJ1-5; 9 bases map to TRBD1. The CDR3 is 19 residues long. Per germline, CDR1 SGHTA and CDR2 FQGNSA. V trimming: 3 bases; J trimming: 0 bases; junction bases outside the gene matches: 12. CDR3 in DNA: TGTGCCAGCAGCTTTGCGGGGGAAACAGGGGGCCGTAGCAATCAGCCCCAGCATTTT. Its protein is CASSFAGETGGRSNQPQHF. Looking up the rest from reference TRBV7-2 and TRBJ1-5 gives the full variable domain: GAGVSQSPSNKVTEKGKDVELRCDPISGHTALYWYRQSLGQGLEFLIYFQGNSAPDKSGLPSDRFSAERTGGSVSTLTIQRTQQEDSAVYLCASSFAGETGGRSNQPQHFGDGTRLSIL.

The chain couples TRBV6-5 to TRBJ1-1; 7 bases line up with TRBD1. Looked up from germline, CDR1 is MNHEY and CDR2 is SVGAGI. The CDR3 spans 13 residues. J gave up 4 bases and V 7 bases, and 6 bases lay outside the gene matches. DNA of the CDR3: TGTGCCAGCACCAGACAGGGCCTCACTGAAGCTTTCTTT. This codes for CASTRQGLTEAFF.

This chain links TRBV29-1 with TRBJ2-7; 9 bases map to TRBD1. This CDR3 contains 12 residues. V was clipped by 6 bases and J by 3 bases; unmatched bases: 3. Looked up from germline, CDR1 is SQVTM and CDR2 is ANQGSEA. CDR3 in DNA: TGCAGCGTCCGGGACAGGGTCTACGAGCAGTACTTC. Amino acid sequence: CSVRDRVYEQYF.

This rearrangement joins TRBV4-1 to TRBJ1-6; TRBD1 aligns across 7 bases. V lost 1 base and J lost 5; bases outside the gene matches: 5. Germline V CDR1 and CDR2: MGHRA, YSYEKL. The length of the CDR3 is 16 residues. This chain's CDR3 is CASSQVPGQHNSPLHF. Written as DNA, the CDR3 is TGCGCCAGCAGCCAAGTCCCGGGACAGCATAATTCACCCCTCCACTTT.